The 27 T cell receptor beta chains given below trace back to one sample, sequenced in a study of blood T cell repertoires in COVID-19. Method: immunoSEQ multiplex PCR; TCRdb's copy keeps in-frame clones and lacks some. The data contain approximately 170,000 clones, 84% of them singletons. What was sequenced was PBMCs or T cells enriched from blood (not recorded which). Source of these receptors: a woman aged 50 to 60 who had recovered from COVID-19.

The rearrangement links TRBV28 to TRBJ2-3; 14 nucleotides agree with TRBD2. The CDR3 runs 18 residues. With 7 bases clipped from V and 2 bases from J, the junction kept 11 bases outside the gene matches. The germline CDR1 and CDR2 sequences are MDHEN and SYDVKM. CDR3 in DNA: TGTGCCAGCAAATGGGGACTAGCGGGAGCCCCCCACACAGATACGCAGTATTTT. Its translation is CASKWGLAGAPHTDTQYF.

The chain combines TRBV29-1 with TRBJ2-5; possibly TRBD1 for D (7 bases). The CDR3 runs 13 residues. The V gene's germline CDR1 is SQVTM and CDR2 ANQGSEA. V was cut by 4 bases and J by 1 base, with 10 bases left in between. CDR3 in amino acids: CSVVEGAQETQYF. The CDR3 region has the DNA TGCAGCGTTGTGGAGGGGGCCCAAGAGACCCAGTACTTC.

The chain employs TRBV6-4 and TRBJ1-5, with a tentative D call TRBD1 (6 bases). Germline V gene lookup returns CDR1 MRHNA and CDR2 SNTAGT. V lost 3 bases, J lost 2 bases, and 11 bases lay in between. The length of the CDR3 is 15 residues. CDR3 amino acids: CASSEQGGGNQPQHF. CDR3 sequence (DNA): TGTGCCAGCAGTGAACAGGGAGGGGGCAATCAGCCCCAGCATTTT.

CDR3 sequence (DNA): TGTGCCAGCAGCTTAGCGGGGACAGGGGTTGAGCCCCTCCACTTT. It encodes CASSLAGTGVEPLHF. This chain connects TRBV7-2 to TRBJ1-6; 10 bases match TRBD1. CDR1 SGHTA and CDR2 FQGNSA come from the germline V gene. V shed 0 bases and J 13 bases; nucleotides not matched to a gene: 6. CDR3 size: 15 residues.

The chain joins TRBV12-3 or TRBV12-4 to TRBJ1-2; D not resolved. CDR3 size: 13 residues. The ends were cut back, 1 base at V and 4 bases at J, with 7 bases in the middle. The CDR3 loop reads CASSLVQSYGYTF. CDR3 in DNA: TGTGCCAGCAGTTTAGTACAGAGCTATGGCTACACCTTC.

The chain couples TRBV2 to TRBJ1-3; no reliable D call. Germline V lookup: CDR1 SNHLY, CDR2 FYNNEI. There are 14 residues in the CDR3. V lost 10 bases and J 0 bases, leaving 13 bases between the germline ends. CDR3 DNA: TGTGCCACCCACTCCCGAGGCTCTGGAAACACCATATATTTT. It specifies CATHSRGSGNTIYF.

The chain couples TRBV25-1 to TRBJ2-2; TRBD2 might be the D (6 bases). CDR3 length equals 16 residues. The germline V gene has CDR1 MGHDK and CDR2 SYGVNS. Between the trimmed V and J ends, which lost 5 bases and 1 base, there was a span of 14 bases. CDR3 loop: CASSKTGTRNTGELFF. The CDR3 DNA reads as TGTGCCAGCAGTAAAACCGGGACTCGGAACACCGGGGAGCTGTTTTTT.

The chain is built from TRBV29-1 and TRBJ1-1; TRBD1 matches at 10 bases. The CDR3 loop spans 14 amino acids. The V gene end was trimmed by 5 bases and the J gene end by 4 bases; junction bases not matched to a gene: 7. Germline CDR1 and CDR2: SQVTM and ANQGSEA. CDR3 sequence: CSVSATGGITEAFF. The CDR3 DNA is TGCAGCGTTTCCGCGACAGGGGGCATCACTGAAGCTTTCTTT.

The chain links TRBV6-5 to TRBJ1-3, with 7 bases fitting TRBD1. From germline, CDR1 is MNHEY and CDR2 SVGAGI. CDR3 length: 13 amino acids. V was clipped by 6 bases and J by 9 bases; unmatched bases: 8. CDR3 nucleotide sequence: TGTGCCAGCAGACGGGACAGCCGAGGCACCATATATTTT. Protein product: CASRRDSRGTIYF.

The genes are TRBV5-4 and TRBJ2-6; 9 nucleotides line up with TRBD1. Germline CDR1 SGHNT, CDR2 YYREEE (reference sequence). The length of the CDR3 is 18 residues. Trimming cost V 5 bases and J 1 base; bases outside gene matches: 10. CDR3 coding DNA: TGTGCCAGCAGATCACAAACAGGGGGCTTTTCTGGGGCCAACGTCCTGACTTTC. It codes for CASRSQTGGFSGANVLTF.

The chain uses TRBV11-2 and TRBJ1-2, with 7 bases fitting TRBD1. The junction had 4 bases not matched to a gene; V was cut back by 5 bases and J by 4 bases. CDR3 length: 13 residues. Germline values: CDR1 SGHAT, CDR2 FQNNGV. The CDR3 region has the DNA TGTGCCAGCAGCCGCGACAGGGCCTATGGCTACACCTTC. Its translation is CASSRDRAYGYTF.

This clone appeared a few times. V is TRBV6-5 and J is TRBJ2-2; a possible D gene is TRBD1 (6 bases). Per germline, CDR1 MNHEY and CDR2 SVGAGI. V was trimmed by 10 bases and J by 4 bases, leaving 13 bases between them. The CDR3 runs 13 residues. CDR3 amino acids: CATRWTVTGELFF. The CDR3 DNA reads as TGTGCCACACGGTGGACAGTCACCGGGGAGCTGTTTTTT.

The rearrangement links TRBV7-8 to TRBJ2-3; D is unresolved. Germline V gene sequence: CDR1 SGHVS, CDR2 FQNEAQ. The CDR3 runs to 13 residues. Trimming took 8 bases from V and 2 from J, leaving 11 bases between them. The CDR3 is CASGGDPTDTQYF. CDR3 nucleotide sequence: TGTGCCAGCGGCGGCGATCCCACAGATACGCAGTATTTT.

In this sample, this clone turned up a few times. The V and J genes are TRBV24-1 and TRBJ2-2; 10 bases fit TRBD1. Germline V lookup: CDR1 KGHDR, CDR2 SFDVKD. This CDR3 comprises 17 residues. V trimming: 4 bases; J trimming: 0 bases; junction bases outside the gene matches: 4. The CDR3 DNA follows: TGTGCCACCAGTGACCGACAGGGGGCGGCGAACACCGGGGAGCTGTTTTTT. It codes for CATSDRQGAANTGELFF.

The chain recombines TRBV28 with TRBJ1-5; 7 bases are a match to TRBD1. CDR1 and CDR2 (germline): MDHEN, SYDVKM. The CDR3 sequence is 14 residues long. V shed 5 bases, J shed 4 bases, and the junction held 5 bases outside the gene matches. Here the CDR3 reads CASSLDRVNQPQHF. CDR3 DNA sequence: TGTGCCAGCAGTCTAGACAGGGTAAATCAGCCCCAGCATTTT.

The chain carries TRBV19 and TRBJ2-1, with D perhaps TRBD2 (6 bases). CDR3 size: 16 residues. V was cut by 9 bases and J by 0 bases, with 18 bases left in between. Germline assignment: CDR1 LNHDA and CDR2 SQIVND (reference sequence). CDR3 residues: CASTGPSERSYNEQFF. The DNA of the CDR3 is TGTGCCAGCACCGGTCCTAGCGAACGCTCCTACAATGAGCAGTTCTTC.

This sequence joins TRBV29-1 and TRBJ2-7; 7 nucleotides align to TRBD2. The CDR3 is 13 residues long. Germline CDR1 and CDR2: SQVTM and ANQGSEA. Unmatched junction bases numbered 7, after V lost 4 bases and J lost 4 bases. The CDR3, as DNA: TGCAGCGTTGTACCAAGCGGGAATTACGAGCAGTACTTC. The encoded protein is CSVVPSGNYEQYF.

V usage is TRBV7-2 and J usage is TRBJ2-5; 11 bases align to TRBD2. CDR3 length: 16 residues. Germline values: CDR1 SGHTA, CDR2 FQGNSA. The V and J ends lost 1 base and 4 bases, in that order; junction bases with no gene match: 5. CDR3 nucleotides: TGTGCCAGCAGCTTAGAGGCTAGCGGGGGGCTAGAGACCCAGTACTTC. It is translated as CASSLEASGGLETQYF.

V is TRBV7-3 and J is TRBJ2-1; D remains ambiguous. Trimming pared 5 bases from V and 7 bases from J, leaving 12 bases between. CDR3 length equals 13 residues. CDR1 SGHTA and CDR2 FQGTGA come from the germline V gene. The CDR3 region is CASSTSLGNEQFF. In nucleotides, the CDR3 is TGTGCCAGCAGCACCTCGCTAGGTAATGAGCAGTTCTTC.

The rearrangement links TRBV19 to TRBJ1-5, with 7 positions matching TRBD1. Germline V gene data show CDR1 as LNHDA and CDR2 as SQIVND (reference sequence). V lost 5 bases and J lost 9; bases outside the gene matches: 10. The CDR3 has 14 residues. DNA of the CDR3: TGTGCCAGTAGTTCCCTCGACAGGGTTCGGCCCCAGCATTTT. Its protein is CASSSLDRVRPQHF.

V is TRBV5-1 and J is TRBJ2-2; D perhaps matches TRBD2 (7 bases). Deletions cut 1 base from V and 2 bases from J, with 12 bases between. Germline loops: CDR1 SGHRS, CDR2 YFSETQ. The CDR3 is 16 residues long. The CDR3 here is CASSLSGGGNTGELFF. CDR3 sequence (DNA): TGCGCCAGCAGCTTGTCAGGCGGGGGCAACACCGGGGAGCTGTTTTTT.

J is TRBJ2-1 and V is TRBV19; 8 nucleotides agree with TRBD2. Unmatched junction bases numbered 6, after V lost 5 bases and J lost 0 bases. This CDR3 has 16 residues. CDR1 is LNHDA and CDR2 is SQIVND in the germline V gene (reference sequence). CDR3: CASSPYLAGSYNEQFF. CDR3 DNA: TGTGCCAGTAGTCCCTATCTAGCGGGCTCCTACAATGAGCAGTTCTTC.

The chain employs TRBV5-8 and TRBJ2-3; 9 bases map to TRBD2. The CDR3 consists of 15 residues. Looked up from germline, CDR1 is SGHTS and CDR2 is YDEGEE. The V segment lost 0 bases and the J segment 6 bases; nucleotides outside the gene matches: 5. CDR3 in amino acids: CASSLGLADGDTQYF. The CDR3 nucleotides read TGTGCCAGCAGCTTGGGACTAGCGGACGGGGATACGCAGTATTTT.

The CDR3 spells CASSLTPDRVSMSPLHF. The DNA for the CDR3 is TGTGCCAGCAGCCTGACCCCGGACAGGGTGAGCATGTCACCCCTCCACTTT. The chain couples TRBV3-1 (or the pseudogene TRBV3-2) to TRBJ1-6, with 8 bases that match TRBD1. The CDR3 covers 17 residues. CDR1 is LGHDT, CDR2 YNNKEL, per germline (reference sequence). V was clipped by 4 bases and J by 10 bases; unmatched bases: 15.

The V and J genes are TRBV6-5 and TRBJ1-3; tentatively, D is TRBD1 (5 bases). With 7 bases removed from V and 3 bases from J, the gap between germline ends came to 10 bases. Germline V CDR1 and CDR2: MNHEY, SVGAGI. The CDR3 contains 13 residues. CDR3 coding DNA: TGTGCCAGCATGGCGGGGGGTGGAAACACCATATATTTT. Protein product: CASMAGGGNTIYF.

This clone was observed a single time. This rearrangement joins TRBV19 to TRBJ2-2; unclear D gene. Trimming left V 5 bases short and J 4 bases short, with 11 bases between. The CDR3 consists of 14 residues. In germline, CDR1 is LNHDA, CDR2 SQIVND (reference sequence). Here the CDR3 reads CASSGWQPTGELFF. In DNA, the CDR3 is TGTGCCAGTAGTGGTTGGCAACCCACCGGGGAGCTGTTTTTT. Based on the CDR3 plus reference TRBV19 and TRBJ2-2, the full variable domain is DGGITQSPKYLFRKEGQNVTLSCEQNLNHDAMYWYRQDPGQGLRLIYYSQIVNDFQKGDIAEGYSVSREKKESFPLTVTSAQKNPTAFYLCASSGWQPTGELFFGEGSRLTVL.

The CDR3 DNA sequence: TGTGCCAGCAGCCTAACAGGGGTAGGAGGTCCGGGTGAAGCTTTCTTT. Its protein product is CASSLTGVGGPGEAFF. The chain employs TRBV3-1 (or the pseudogene TRBV3-2) and TRBJ1-1, with 7 bases lining up with TRBD1. Germline CDR1 LGHDT, CDR2 YNNKEL (reference sequence). This CDR3 spans 16 amino acids. J gave up 7 bases and V 4 bases, and 15 bases lay outside the gene matches.